Below, 10 T cell receptor beta chains from the same sample are listed, as sequenced in a study of shared clonotypes between healthy human individuals. The table came from immunoSEQ multiplex PCR; TCRdb's copy has only in-frame clones and leaves some out. The sample contains roughly 2,500,000 clones, roughly 93% of which appear only once. Specimen: naive CD4+ T cells from PBMCs. Subset defined: CD45RA+ positively selected. Every receptor here comes from a man aged 18 to 30 in good health. Some clones in this sample may be carry-over from other donors' samples.

To note about this clone: This same CDR3 is encoded by further DNA sequences in the sample. V and J are TRBV5-6 and TRBJ2-7, with TRBD1 matching 7 bases. CDR1 and CDR2 from the germline V gene are SGHDT and YYEEEE. This CDR3 is built from 15 residues. The J segment lost 3 bases and the V segment lost 0 bases, leaving 6 bases of the junction unmatched. Here the CDR3 reads CASSLGTGGFYEQYF. CDR3 coding DNA: TGTGCCAGCAGCTTGGGGACAGGCGGATTCTACGAGCAGTACTTC.

The CDR3 DNA is TGTGCCAGCAGCCGACTCAGCGGGTCGCCTAGCACAGATACGCAGTATTTT. This encodes CASSRLSGSPSTDTQYF. The chain combines TRBV27 with TRBJ2-3, with a tentative D call TRBD2 (6 bases). V was pared by 6 bases and J by 0 bases, with 19 bases between. Per the germline V gene, CDR1 is MNHEY and CDR2 is SMNVEV (reference sequence). The CDR3 totals 17 residues.

The rearrangement joins TRBV7-3 to TRBJ2-1, with TRBD1 matching over 9 bases. The CDR3 runs to 14 residues. V trimming: 2 bases; J trimming: 9 bases; junction bases outside the gene matches: 5. Germline values: CDR1 SGHTA, CDR2 FQGTGA. The CDR3 coding sequence is TGTGCCAGCAGCTTAGACAGGGGGGGCGGTGAGCAGTTCTTC. Amino acid sequence: CASSLDRGGGEQFF.

The CDR3 DNA is TGTGCCAGCAGCTTAGGTCCAGGGGGATACACTGAAGCTTTCTTT. Translation: CASSLGPGGYTEAFF. This chain connects TRBV7-9 to TRBJ1-1, with 7 positions matching TRBD1. CDR3 length equals 15 residues. The V and J ends lost 1 base and 3 bases, in that order; junction bases with no gene match: 5. The V gene's germline CDR1 is SEHNR and CDR2 FQNEAQ (reference sequence). Using reference TRBV7-9 and TRBJ1-1 for the parts outside the CDR3, the full variable domain is DTGVSQNPRHKITKRGQNVTFRCDPISEHNRLYWYRQTLGQGPEFLTYFQNEAQLEKSRLLSDRFSAERPKGSFSTLEIQRTEQGDSAMYLCASSLGPGGYTEAFFGQGTRLTVV.

The chain combines TRBV28 with TRBJ1-5; 7 bases are a match to TRBD1. The V and J ends lost 4 bases and 3 bases, in that order; junction bases with no gene match: 6. The CDR3 has 15 amino acids. CDR1 MDHEN and CDR2 SYDVKM come from the germline V gene. The DNA of the CDR3 is TGTGCCAGCAGTTCCCCGGGACAGTTCAATCAGCCCCAGCATTTT. The encoded protein is CASSSPGQFNQPQHF.

This sequence joins TRBV4-1 and TRBJ2-5, with D perhaps TRBD1 (5 bases). The CDR3 totals 16 residues. The germline V gene has CDR1 MGHRA and CDR2 YSYEKL. Trimming took off 0 bases at V and 0 bases at J, with 11 bases between the two ends. In DNA, the CDR3 is TGCGCCAGCAGCCAAGAGTCGACAGTGTACCAAGAGACCCAGTACTTC. Protein sequence: CASSQESTVYQETQYF.

Concerning this clone itself: Additional DNA sequences in this sample encode the identical CDR3. The chain uses TRBV6-5 and TRBJ1-1; D is undetermined. The CDR3 covers 11 residues. Looked up from germline, CDR1 is MNHEY and CDR2 is SVGAGI. Trimming cost V 2 bases and J 11 bases, with 9 bases left between them. The CDR3 loop is CASSYAARAFF. The CDR3 DNA reads as TGTGCCAGCAGTTACGCGGCTCGGGCTTTCTTT.

The V and J genes are TRBV6-5 and TRBJ1-3, with D uncertain. V shed 6 bases and J shed 0 bases, with 12 bases lying between them. Germline CDR1 MNHEY, CDR2 SVGAGI. This CDR3 region has 15 residues. CDR3 loop: CASSRTFFSGNTIYF. DNA of the CDR3: TGTGCCAGCAGCCGGACGTTTTTCTCTGGAAACACCATATATTTT.

The chain joins TRBV10-2 to TRBJ1-3; weak D call: TRBD1 (5 bases). V was pared by 6 bases and J by 3 bases, with 15 bases between. Per the germline V gene, CDR1 is WSHSY and CDR2 is SAAADI. CDR3 size: 15 residues. The CDR3 DNA follows: TGCGCCAGCAGGCCCGACTGGGGCGGTGGAAACACCATATATTTT. Its translation: CASRPDWGGGNTIYF.

CDR3 in amino acids: CASRMTVNTEAFF. The CDR3 DNA sequence: TGTGCCAGCAGGATGACAGTGAACACTGAAGCTTTCTTT. The chain carries TRBV7-3 and TRBJ1-1, with a tentative D call TRBD1 (5 bases). V was cut by 6 bases and J by 0 bases, with 8 bases left in between. Germline-derived CDR1 and CDR2 are SGHTA and FQGTGA. CDR3 length: 13 residues.